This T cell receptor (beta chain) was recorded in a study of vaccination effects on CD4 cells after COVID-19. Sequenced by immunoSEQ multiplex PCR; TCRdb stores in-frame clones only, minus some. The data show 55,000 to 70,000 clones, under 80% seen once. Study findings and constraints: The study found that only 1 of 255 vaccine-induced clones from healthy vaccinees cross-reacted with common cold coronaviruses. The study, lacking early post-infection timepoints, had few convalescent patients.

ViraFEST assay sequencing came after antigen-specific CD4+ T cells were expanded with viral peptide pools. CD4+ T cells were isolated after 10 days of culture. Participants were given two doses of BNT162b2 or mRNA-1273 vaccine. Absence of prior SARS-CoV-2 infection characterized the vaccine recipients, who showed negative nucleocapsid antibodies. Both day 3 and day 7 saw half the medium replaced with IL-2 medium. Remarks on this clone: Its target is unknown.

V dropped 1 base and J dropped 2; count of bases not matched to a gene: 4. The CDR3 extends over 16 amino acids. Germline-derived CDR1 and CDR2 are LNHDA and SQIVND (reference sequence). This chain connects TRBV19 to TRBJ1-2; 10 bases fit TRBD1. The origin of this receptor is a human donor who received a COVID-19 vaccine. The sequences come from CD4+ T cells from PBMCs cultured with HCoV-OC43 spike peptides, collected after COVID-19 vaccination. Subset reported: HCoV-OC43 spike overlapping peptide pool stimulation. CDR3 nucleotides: TGTGCCAGTAGTATAGTTGCGGGACAGGGGAACTATGGCTACACCTTC. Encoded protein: CASSIVAGQGNYGYTF.